Here is one TCR beta chain with its context. Its antigen is currently unknown. Germline V gene lookup returns CDR1 SGHRS and CDR2 YFSETQ. CDR3 length: 15 residues. Trimming removed 2 bases at V and 0 bases at J, with 9 bases between. Primers included in the PCR were 60 Vbeta and 13 Jbeta primers. Generated by immunoSEQ multiplex PCR, the TCRdb table keeps only in-frame clones and is missing some. The data hold about 97,000 clones, with roughly 79% observed a single time. This sample was taken from a study of cytomegalovirus exposure and HLA in healthy donors. About the study: Early on, a data release was issued that held roughly 80 million unique TCRs from HLA-typed donors. Study-wide points: Specific recognition of CMV antigens was confirmed in vitro for three chains (all CMV-associated). In a later analysis, TCR beta V- and J-gene trimming was associated with a missense DCLRE1C variant. Within a later analysis, the majority of CMV-associated TCR beta chains appeared HLA-restricted.

What was sequenced was PBMCs. The genes are TRBV5-1 and TRBJ2-1; possible D gene TRBD1, 5 bases. This TCR was recovered from a man aged 35 to 55 in good health and CMV-seronegative. The CDR3 DNA is TGCGCCAGCAGCTTTGGGGCGAGCTCCTACAATGAGCAGTTCTTC. Encoded protein: CASSFGASSYNEQFF.